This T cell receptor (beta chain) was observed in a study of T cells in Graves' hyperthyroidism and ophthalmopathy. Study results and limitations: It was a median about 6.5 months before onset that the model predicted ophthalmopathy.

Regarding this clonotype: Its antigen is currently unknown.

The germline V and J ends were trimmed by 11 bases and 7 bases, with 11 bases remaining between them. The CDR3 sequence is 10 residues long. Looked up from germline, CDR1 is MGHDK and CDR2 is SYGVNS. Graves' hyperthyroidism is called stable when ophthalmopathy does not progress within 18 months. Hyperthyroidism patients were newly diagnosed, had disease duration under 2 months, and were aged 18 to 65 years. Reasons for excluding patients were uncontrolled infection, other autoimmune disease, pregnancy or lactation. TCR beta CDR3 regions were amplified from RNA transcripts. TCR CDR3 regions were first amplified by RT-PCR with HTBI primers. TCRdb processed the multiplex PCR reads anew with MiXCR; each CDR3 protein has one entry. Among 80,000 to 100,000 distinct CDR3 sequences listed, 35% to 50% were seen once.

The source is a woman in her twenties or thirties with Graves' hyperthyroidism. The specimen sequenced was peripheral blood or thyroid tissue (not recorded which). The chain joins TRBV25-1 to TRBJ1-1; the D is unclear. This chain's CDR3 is CADFPNEAFF. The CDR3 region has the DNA TGTGCCGATTTTCCTAATGAAGCTTTCTTT.